Following are 25 T cell receptor beta chains from one sample sequenced in a study of cytomegalovirus exposure and HLA in healthy donors. The primer mix had 60 Vbeta and 13 Jbeta primers. Assay: immunoSEQ multiplex PCR; the TCRdb copy retains only in-frame clones and omits some. The profile shows about 130,000 clones, approximately 80% of them singletons. Sequencing used PBMCs. The receptors were sampled from a man between 25 and 39 years old in good health and CMV-seronegative.

The chain is built from TRBV29-1 and TRBJ1-1; 8 nucleotides line up with TRBD1. The CDR3 is 16 amino acids. Germline CDR1 reads SQVTM; CDR2 reads ANQGSEA. CDR3 nucleotide sequence: TGCCCTAGTCTCGGACAGGGAAACTTGAGGGGCACTGAAGCTTTCTTT. Encoded protein: CPSLGQGNLRGTEAFF.

This chain connects TRBV29-1 to TRBJ2-2; 11 nucleotides line up with TRBD1. Germline CDR1 SQVTM, CDR2 ANQGSEA. Trimming at V came to 7 bases and at J to 0 bases, leaving 1 base not matched to a gene. The CDR3 is 14 amino acids. The CDR3 DNA follows: TGCAGCGCGGGACAGGGGGCGAACACCGGGGAGCTGTTTTTT. This translates into CSAGQGANTGELFF.

This chain joins TRBV5-4 and TRBJ2-7, with 10 bases lining up with TRBD1. The CDR3 is 14 amino acids. Per germline, CDR1 SGHNT and CDR2 YYREEE (reference sequence). J was trimmed by 2 bases and V by 4 bases; bases with no gene match: 3. CDR3 sequence: CASSPGTGAYEQYF. For the CDR3, the DNA is TGTGCCAGCAGCCCCGGGACAGGGGCCTACGAGCAGTACTTC.

The genes are TRBV5-1 and TRBJ2-1; 8 bases are shared with TRBD2. Germline V CDR1 and CDR2: SGHRS, YFSETQ. The CDR3 is 17 residues long. J was trimmed by 4 bases and V by 0 bases; bases with no gene match: 9. The CDR3 loop is CASSLASGTRGYNEQFF. The CDR3 bases are TGCGCCAGCAGCTTGGCCTCCGGGACTAGAGGGTACAATGAGCAGTTCTTC.

The genes are TRBV5-1 and TRBJ2-6; unclear D gene. Germline assignment: CDR1 SGHRS and CDR2 YFSETQ. Trimming stripped 0 bases from V and 0 bases from J, with 7 bases between. The CDR3 length is 16 residues. The CDR3 DNA reads as TGCGCCAGCAGCTTGGCCGCGGACTCTGGGGCCAACGTCCTGACTTTC. Amino acid sequence: CASSLAADSGANVLTF.

In its sample, this clone was seen a few times. The chain has TRBV1 and TRBJ2-2; the DNA was not used to check the table's D call, TRBD2. TRBV1 is marked as a pseudogene. CDR3 length equals 15 residues. CDR3 sequence reads: CTSSWDSANTGELFF. The CDR3 DNA sequence: TGCACCAGCAGCTGGGACTCTGCGAACACCGGGGAGCTGTTTTTT.

The J gene is TRBJ2-7, the V gene TRBV19; 8 bases match TRBD1. Germline values: CDR1 LNHDA, CDR2 SQIVND (reference sequence). The ends lost 4 bases at V and 5 bases at J; junction bases unmatched: 7. The length of the CDR3 is 14 residues. The CDR3: CASSTGQGFNEQYF. In nucleotides, the CDR3 is TGTGCCAGTAGTACCGGACAGGGTTTCAACGAGCAGTACTTC.

The rearrangement joins TRBV5-1 to TRBJ2-1, with 8 bases fitting TRBD2. Germline CDR1 reads SGHRS; CDR2 reads YFSETQ. This CDR3 region has 17 residues. After removal of 0 bases from V and 0 bases from J, the junction contained 5 bases not matched to a gene. CDR3 nucleotide sequence: TGCGCCAGCAGCTTGGAGGGACTAGGGGGCTCCTACAATGAGCAGTTCTTC. This translates into CASSLEGLGGSYNEQFF.

This clone was counted a few times. The V gene is TRBV7-9, the J gene TRBJ2-3; TRBD2 agrees at 7 bases. Germline V lookup: CDR1 SEHNR, CDR2 FQNEAQ (reference sequence). The CDR3 has 14 amino acids. The CDR3 nucleotides read TGTGCTGGCCTACCCGCGGGGGAAACAGATACGCAGTATTTT. Translating it yields CAGLPAGETDTQYF. The full variable domain, completed using reference TRBV7-9 and TRBJ2-3, is DTGVSQNPRHKITKRGQNVTFRCDPISEHNRLYWYRQTLGQGPEFLTYFQNEAQLEKSRLLSDRFSAERPKGSFSTLEIQRTEQGDSAMYLCAGLPAGETDTQYFGPGTRLTVL.

The chain carries TRBV10-2 and TRBJ2-7, with TRBD1 identical over 9 bases. The trim removed 0 bases at V and 4 bases at J, leaving 7 bases unmatched. The CDR3 extends over 16 amino acids. The germline V gene has CDR1 WSHSY and CDR2 SAAADI. CDR3 protein: CASSESAGQGRYEQYF. CDR3 DNA: TGCGCCAGCAGTGAGTCCGCCGGACAGGGGAGGTACGAGCAGTACTTC.

V usage is TRBV7-8 and J usage is TRBJ1-2; no clear D gene. V was clipped by 0 bases and J by 3 bases, with 5 bases between them. Germline V gives CDR1 SGHVS, CDR2 FQNEAQ. This CDR3 has 13 residues. The CDR3 protein is CASSLATDYGYTF. The CDR3 DNA sequence: TGTGCCAGCAGCTTAGCCACAGACTATGGCTACACCTTC.

V and J are TRBV11-2 and TRBJ2-1; TRBD2 agrees at 16 bases. Trimming removed 3 bases from V and 10 bases from J; junction bases left unmatched: 9. This CDR3 contains 17 residues. Germline CDR1 and CDR2: SGHAT and FQNNGV. Written as DNA, the CDR3 is TGTGCCAGCAGCTTCACTGGGACTAGCGGGAGGGCAAGGGAGCAGTTCTTC. This codes for CASSFTGTSGRAREQFF.

This chain connects TRBV19 to TRBJ2-3, with 7 bases identical to TRBD1. This CDR3 contains 15 residues. Trimming removed 6 bases from V and 1 base from J; junction bases left unmatched: 7. Germline assignment: CDR1 LNHDA and CDR2 SQIVND (reference sequence). The CDR3 reads CASSLRDSGTDTQYF. The CDR3, as DNA: TGTGCCAGTAGCCTCAGGGACAGCGGCACAGATACGCAGTATTTT.

The chain has TRBV19 and TRBJ2-1, with TRBD2 matching over 13 bases. Germline lookup yields CDR1 LNHDA and CDR2 SQIVND (reference sequence). The CDR3 spans 15 residues. The J segment lost 9 bases and the V segment lost 5 bases, leaving 7 bases of the junction unmatched. CDR3 protein: CASSPGLAGSIEQFF. CDR3 sequence (DNA): TGTGCCAGTAGTCCGGGACTAGCGGGATCTATTGAGCAGTTCTTC.

J is TRBJ1-1 and V is TRBV15; D may be TRBD1 (5 bases). Germline V gene sequence: CDR1 LNHNV, CDR2 YYDKDF (reference sequence). This CDR3 has 15 residues. V lost 1 base and J lost 6, with 15 bases in between. The CDR3 DNA reads as TGTGCCACCAGCAGAGTTCGGCATGGGGGGGCTGAAGCTTTCTTT. Encoded protein: CATSRVRHGGAEAFF.

The chain has TRBV29-1 and TRBJ2-1; TRBD2 matches at 8 bases. Germline CDR1 and CDR2: SQVTM and ANQGSEA. V was clipped by 4 bases and J by 4 bases; unmatched bases: 9. CDR3 size: 15 residues. In DNA, the CDR3 is TGCAGCGTTGCCATCCTTAGCGGGATTTACAATGAGCAGTTCTTC. This codes for CSVAILSGIYNEQFF.

This chain joins TRBV2 and TRBJ2-2, with D maybe TRBD1 (5 bases). Germline V gene data show CDR1 as SNHLY and CDR2 as FYNNEI. CDR3 length: 14 residues. Trimming shortened V by 7 bases and J by 1 base, and 10 bases separated the two germline ends. The CDR3 reads CASKDIRNTGELFF. The CDR3 DNA reads as TGTGCCAGCAAGGACATTCGGAACACCGGGGAGCTGTTTTTT. Full variable domain (outside the CDR3, taken from reference TRBV2 and TRBJ2-2): EPEVTQTPSHQVTQMGQEVILRCVPISNHLYFYWYRQILGQKVEFLVSFYNNEISEKSEIFDDQFSVERPDGSNFTLKIRSTKLEDSAMYFCASKDIRNTGELFFGEGSRLTVL.

There are a few counts of this clone. This chain joins TRBV6-6 and TRBJ2-7, with TRBD2 identical over 10 bases. Germline assignment: CDR1 MNHNY and CDR2 SVGAGI (reference sequence). The CDR3 has 15 residues. Unmatched junction bases numbered 4, after V lost 0 bases and J lost 5 bases. The CDR3 nucleotides read TGTGCCAGCAGTTACTCTTTAGCGGGAGGCCACGAGCAGTACTTC. This translates into CASSYSLAGGHEQYF.

This clone was seen just once. This chain uses TRBV19 with TRBJ1-1, with TRBD1 matching 7 bases. Germline values: CDR1 LNHDA, CDR2 SQIVND (reference sequence). Trimming removed 4 bases from V and 5 bases from J; junction bases left unmatched: 13. The CDR3 has 16 residues. The chain's CDR3 is CASSNRQGAGYTEAFF. Written as DNA, the CDR3 is TGTGCCAGTAGTAACCGACAGGGTGCGGGTTATACTGAAGCTTTCTTT. Using reference TRBV19 and TRBJ1-1 for the parts outside the CDR3, the full variable domain is DGGITQSPKYLFRKEGQNVTLSCEQNLNHDAMYWYRQDPGQGLRLIYYSQIVNDFQKGDIAEGYSVSREKKESFPLTVTSAQKNPTAFYLCASSNRQGAGYTEAFFGQGTRLTVV.

V is TRBV5-1 and J is TRBJ2-6; D is uncertain. The CDR3 length is 16 residues. The V and J ends lost 2 bases and 0 bases respectively, with 9 bases between them. CDR1 is SGHRS, CDR2 YFSETQ, per germline. CDR3 DNA sequence: TGCGCCAGCAGCTTTAACACGGGCTCTGGGGCCAACGTCCTGACTTTC. Protein product: CASSFNTGSGANVLTF.

The chain joins TRBV6-5 to TRBJ1-2, with 7 bases matching TRBD1. This CDR3 has 13 residues. CDR1 is MNHEY, CDR2 SVGAGI, per germline. The V segment lost 4 bases and the J segment 7 bases; nucleotides outside the gene matches: 6. This CDR3 is CASSLDRAPGYTF. CDR3 nucleotide sequence: TGTGCCAGCAGTTTAGACAGGGCCCCTGGCTACACCTTC.

This clone was observed a few times. The genes are TRBV5-5 and TRBJ2-3, with TRBD1 identical over 8 bases. Trimming at V came to 4 bases and at J to 2 bases, leaving 6 bases not matched to a gene. The CDR3 runs 15 residues. In germline, CDR1 is SGHKS, CDR2 YYEKEE (reference sequence). CDR3 sequence: CASSRQGAVTDTQYF. The CDR3 nucleotides read TGTGCCAGCAGCAGGCAGGGGGCTGTCACAGATACGCAGTATTTT.

The chain joins TRBV6-1 to TRBJ2-3; TRBD2 agrees at 11 bases. The CDR3 runs 14 residues. Losses at the gene ends were 9 bases for V and 2 bases for J; bases not matched to a gene: 4. Looked up from germline, CDR1 is MNHNS and CDR2 is SASEGT. DNA of the CDR3: TGTGCCAGTAGACTAGCGGGACACACAGATACGCAGTATTTT. Translated, it gives CASRLAGHTDTQYF.

The rearrangement joins TRBV28 to TRBJ2-3; D not certain. Trimming removed 4 bases at V and 4 bases at J, with 15 bases between. CDR3 size: 15 residues. Germline-derived CDR1 and CDR2 are MDHEN and SYDVKM. CDR3 region: CASSSLTQTSDTQYF. Written as DNA, the CDR3 is TGTGCCAGCAGTTCCCTGACTCAGACCTCAGATACGCAGTATTTT.

The rearrangement uses TRBV6-5 and TRBJ1-4; D might be TRBD1 (6 bases). V was cut by 6 bases and J by 7 bases, with 15 bases left in between. The germline gives CDR1 MNHEY, CDR2 SVGAGI. The CDR3 loop spans 14 amino acids. The CDR3 nucleotides read TGTGCCAGCAGGCCCCCACAGGGTAGTGAAAAACTGTTTTTT. Its translation: CASRPPQGSEKLFF.